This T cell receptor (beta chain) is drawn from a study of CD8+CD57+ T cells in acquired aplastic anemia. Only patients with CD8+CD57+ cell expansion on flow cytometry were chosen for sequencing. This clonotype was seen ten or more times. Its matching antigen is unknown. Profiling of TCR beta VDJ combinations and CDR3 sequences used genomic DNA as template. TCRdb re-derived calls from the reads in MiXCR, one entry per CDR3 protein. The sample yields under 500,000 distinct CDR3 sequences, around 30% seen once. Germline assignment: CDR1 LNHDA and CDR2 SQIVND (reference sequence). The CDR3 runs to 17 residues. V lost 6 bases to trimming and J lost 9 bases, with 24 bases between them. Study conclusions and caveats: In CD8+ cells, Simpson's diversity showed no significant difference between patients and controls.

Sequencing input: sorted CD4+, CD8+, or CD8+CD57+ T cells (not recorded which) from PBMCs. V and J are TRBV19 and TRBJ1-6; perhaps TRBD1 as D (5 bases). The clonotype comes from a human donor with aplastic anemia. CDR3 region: CASSTPSSGFLVSPLHF. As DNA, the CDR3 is TGTGCCAGTAGCACCCCCTCCTCAGGGTTTCTCGTTTCACCCCTCCACTTT.